The entry below gives a single T cell receptor (beta chain) sequence along with its context. This sample is drawn from a study of cytotoxic CD8 clonotypes in ibrutinib-treated CLL. Sequenced by immunoSEQ multiplex PCR; TCRdb stores in-frame clones only, minus some. The profile shows 250,000 to 350,000 clones, 60% to 80% of them singletons. V lost 5 bases to trimming and J lost 5 bases, with 6 bases between them. Germline V gives CDR1 SGHVS, CDR2 FNYEAQ. The CDR3 length is 12 residues. This rearrangement joins TRBV7-6 to TRBJ2-2; D is ambiguous. The sample here was PBMCs, taken at disease progression, from a patient treated with ibrutinib. This sequence was found in a human donor with chronic lymphocytic leukemia. This CDR3 reads CASSPRTGELFF. CDR3 nucleotide sequence: TGTGCCAGCAGCCCAAGGACCGGGGAGCTGTTTTTT.